This TCR beta chain was observed in a study of cytotoxic CD8 clonotypes in ibrutinib-treated CLL. Study at large: Mean values per sample were some 250,000 productive templates and tens of thousands of productive rearrangements. Findings and caveats of the study: Clonality correlated strongly with circulating CD8+ T cells and exceeded age-matched healthy donors at baseline.

Germline V gene lookup returns CDR1 SGHTA and CDR2 FQGNSA. The CDR3 runs 15 residues. V lost 11 bases to trimming and J lost 5 bases, with 21 bases between them. The table came from immunoSEQ multiplex PCR; TCRdb's copy has only in-frame clones and leaves some out. The sample contains about 140,000 clones, approximately 80% of which appear only once. Of note for this clone: Its specificity is unknown.

The receptor comes from a human donor with chronic lymphocytic leukemia. This material consisted of PBMCs, taken after 36 months of ibrutinib treatment. This chain joins TRBV7-2 and TRBJ2-2; D uncertain. The CDR3 nucleotides are TGTGCCGCTTCGGTAGGCCGCCTGGGTACCGGGGAGCTGTTTTTT. Its protein product is CAASVGRLGTGELFF.